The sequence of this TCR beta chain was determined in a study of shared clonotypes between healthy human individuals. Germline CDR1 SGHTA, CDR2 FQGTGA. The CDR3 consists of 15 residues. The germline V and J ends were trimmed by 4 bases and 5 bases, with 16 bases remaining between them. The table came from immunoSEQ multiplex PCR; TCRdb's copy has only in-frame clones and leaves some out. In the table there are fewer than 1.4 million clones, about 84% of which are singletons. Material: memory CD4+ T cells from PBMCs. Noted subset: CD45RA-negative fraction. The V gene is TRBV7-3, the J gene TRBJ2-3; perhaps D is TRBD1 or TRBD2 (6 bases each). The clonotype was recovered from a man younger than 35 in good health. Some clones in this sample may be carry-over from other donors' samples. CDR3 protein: CASSSQGGNGDTQYF. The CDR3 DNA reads TGTGCCAGCAGCTCACAGGGAGGTAATGGAGATACGCAGTATTTT.